This TCR beta chain was captured in a study of blood T cell repertoires in COVID-19 (dated by TCRdb to the early 2020s). Looking at the study overall: Collaborator samples came from the United States, Italy and Spain and covered acute and convalescent phases of COVID-19. The prospective study material was composed of cDNA or gDNA derived from T cells, B-cell-depleted T cells, or PBMCs. Subjects who had been exposed to COVID-19, were actively infected with it, or had recovered from it provided the deeply sampled blood TCRbeta repertoires that made up the dataset. A freely available public database, intended as a resource for researchers studying the immune response to SARS-CoV-2, is where the repertoires were released. Samples were obtained from the ongoing ImmuneRACE study (first 160 participants) and from 950 to 1,500 subjects provided by 6 global collaborators. A de-identified subject ID, COVID-19 status, age in years and sex were almost always included in the sample metadata. HLA class I and class II types, where available, came from metadata supplied by the sample provider rather than from assay-based typing. Overall study outcomes, separate from this receptor: The quantity of clinical and demographic metadata differed by source and by participant and was supplied without curation.

Of note for this clone: Its antigen is still unknown. No much larger clonotype is one base removed from it; base qualities were not supplied.

TCRbeta CDR3 regions were amplified from genomic DNA using the immunoSEQ Assay, a bias-controlled multiplex PCR. In the source study's methods: Within the assay, amplification of reference gene primers was used to estimate how many nucleated cells each sample contained. To quantify the absolute abundance of each unique TCRbeta CDR3 rearrangement, sequence reads were collapsed and filtered. For each sample, productive Simpson clonality was calculated by taking the square root of Simpson's diversity index across productive rearrangements. TCRdb obtained this table from immuneACCESS and retained in-frame rearrangements with V and J assigned. These tables miss some clones; where compared with another copy, unresolved V genes account for less than half of the shortfall, and the remainder is unexplained. V and J calls and clone size follow that table, whereas D and trimming were derived from the DNA. For this sample there are about 180,000 clones; around 85% appear just once. Of the sample, approximately 6.2% falls within the top ten clones.

The germline V gene gives CDR1 as MGHRA and CDR2 as YSYEKL. From its cysteine to its phenylalanine, the CDR3 spans 14 amino acids. Only the CDR3 DNA is retained, 42 bases long and in frame from the first base. V sheds 4 bases and J sheds 4 bases, leaving 13 bases between their ends. Participants in the prospective study were aged 18 to 89 years, lived in 24 United States geographic areas, and enrolled through a virtual design. In the prospective study, cohorts were assigned on the basis of participant-reported clinical history obtained from a screening survey and a study questionnaire. ImmuneRACE Cohort 3 recovered participants were defined by two consecutive negative NP/OP PCR tests, healthcare professional clearance, or symptom resolution. Each participant in the prospective study had whole blood, serum and a nasopharyngeal or oropharyngeal swab collected by mobile phlebotomists. Additional blood draws and questionnaires over an approximately 2-month period could optionally be provided by prospective study participants. Prospective study blood samples were shipped either frozen or at room temperature before DNA extraction.

The clonotype was recovered from a man aged 35-49 years who had recovered from COVID-19. In this chain, TRBV4-1 is recombined with TRBJ1-2, with TRBD1 as a weak D call on 5 bases. What was sequenced was PBMCs or T cells enriched from blood (not recorded which). The DNA is TGCGCCAGCAGCCCCGGCGGGAGGGGCTATGGCTACACCTTC. It encodes CASSPGGRGYGYTF.